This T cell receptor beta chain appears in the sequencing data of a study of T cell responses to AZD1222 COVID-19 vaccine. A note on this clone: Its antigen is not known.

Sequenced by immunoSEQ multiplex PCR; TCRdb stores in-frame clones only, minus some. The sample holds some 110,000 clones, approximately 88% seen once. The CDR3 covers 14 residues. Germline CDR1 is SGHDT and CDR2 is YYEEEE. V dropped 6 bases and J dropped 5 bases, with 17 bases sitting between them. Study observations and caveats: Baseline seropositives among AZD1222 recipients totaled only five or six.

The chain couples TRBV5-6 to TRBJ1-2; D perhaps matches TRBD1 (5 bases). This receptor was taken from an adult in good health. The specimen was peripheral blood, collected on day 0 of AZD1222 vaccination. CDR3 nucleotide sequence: TGTGCCAGCACCCAGGTGGCCGGGACGTATGGCTACACCTTC. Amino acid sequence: CASTQVAGTYGYTF.